This T cell receptor beta chain comes out of a study of blood T cell repertoires in COVID-19. TCRdb's copy holds only in-frame clones and misses some; the assay was immunoSEQ multiplex PCR. The table includes roughly 250,000 clones, 84% detected once. CDR3 length: 14 amino acids. In germline, CDR1 is SGDLS, CDR2 YYNGEE. V dropped 3 bases and J dropped 8; count of bases not matched to a gene: 4. This chain connects TRBV9 to TRBJ1-5; 11 bases are shared with TRBD1. The sample was peripheral blood. This TCR was sampled from a man aged 50-59 years with active or convalescent COVID-19. The CDR3 DNA is TGTGCCAGCAGCGGCGGGACAGGGGGAGAGCCCCAGCATTTT. Encoded protein: CASSGGTGGEPQHF.